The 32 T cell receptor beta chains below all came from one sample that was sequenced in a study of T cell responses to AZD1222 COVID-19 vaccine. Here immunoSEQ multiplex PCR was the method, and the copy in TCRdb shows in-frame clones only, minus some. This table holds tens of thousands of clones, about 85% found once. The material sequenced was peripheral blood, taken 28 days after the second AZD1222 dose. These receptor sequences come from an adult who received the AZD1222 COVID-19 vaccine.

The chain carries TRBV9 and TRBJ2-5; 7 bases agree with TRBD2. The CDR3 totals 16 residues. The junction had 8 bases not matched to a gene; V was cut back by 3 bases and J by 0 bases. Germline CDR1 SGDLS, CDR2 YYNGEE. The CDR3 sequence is CASSAPSGKYQETQYF. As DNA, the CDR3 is TGTGCCAGCAGCGCCCCCAGCGGGAAGTACCAAGAGACCCAGTACTTC.

In DNA, the CDR3 is TGCGCCAGCAGCACCCCGCCAGGGACTACATCCTACGAGCAGTACTTC. It yields the protein CASSTPPGTTSYEQYF. This sequence joins TRBV5-1 and TRBJ2-7, with TRBD2 identical over 7 bases. The CDR3 has 16 amino acids. CDR1 is SGHRS, CDR2 YFSETQ, per germline. J was trimmed by 1 base and V by 4 bases; bases with no gene match: 11. The whole variable domain, filled in from reference TRBV5-1 and TRBJ2-7, reads KAGVTQTPRYLIKTRGQQVTLSCSPISGHRSVSWYQQTPGQGLQFLFEYFSETQRNKGNFPGRFSGRQFSNSRSEMNVSTLELGDSALYLCASSTPPGTTSYEQYFGPGTRLTVT.

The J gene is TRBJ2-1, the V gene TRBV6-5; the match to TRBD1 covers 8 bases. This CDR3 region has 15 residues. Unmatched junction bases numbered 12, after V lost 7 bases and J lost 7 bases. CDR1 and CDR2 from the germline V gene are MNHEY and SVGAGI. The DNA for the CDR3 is TGTGCCAGCAATCGCGGGACAGGCCGTTCGAATGAGCAGTTCTTC. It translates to CASNRGTGRSNEQFF.

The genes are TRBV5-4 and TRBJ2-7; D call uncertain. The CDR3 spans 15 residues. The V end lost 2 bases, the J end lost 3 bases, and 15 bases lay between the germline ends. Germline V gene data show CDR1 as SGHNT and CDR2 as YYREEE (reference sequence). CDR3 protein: CASSLVVAGNYEQYF. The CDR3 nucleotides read TGTGCCAGCAGCTTAGTCGTGGCAGGCAACTACGAGCAGTACTTC.

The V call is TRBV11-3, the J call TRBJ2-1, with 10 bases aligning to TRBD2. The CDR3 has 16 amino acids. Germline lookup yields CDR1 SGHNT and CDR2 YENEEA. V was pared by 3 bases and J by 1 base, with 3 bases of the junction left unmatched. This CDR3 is CASSFSSGGSYNEQFF. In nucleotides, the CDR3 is TGTGCCAGCAGCTTTTCTAGCGGGGGATCCTACAATGAGCAGTTCTTC.

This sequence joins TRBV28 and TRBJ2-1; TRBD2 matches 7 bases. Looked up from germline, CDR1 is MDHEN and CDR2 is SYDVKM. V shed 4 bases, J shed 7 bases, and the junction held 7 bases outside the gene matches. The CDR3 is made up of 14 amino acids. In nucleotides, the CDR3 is TGTGCCAGCAGTTCTGGCGGGAGTATAAATGAGCAGTTCTTC. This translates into CASSSGGSINEQFF.

The CDR3 region has the DNA TGTGCCAGCAGCCCACTGGTGGGGAACCCCACAGATACGCAGTATTTT. Encoded protein: CASSPLVGNPTDTQYF. The chain is built from TRBV7-9 and TRBJ2-3; no clear D gene. The CDR3 loop spans 16 amino acids. The V end was cut by 5 bases, the J end by 2 bases, with 17 bases between. CDR1 and CDR2 from the germline V gene are SEHNR and FQNEAQ (reference sequence).

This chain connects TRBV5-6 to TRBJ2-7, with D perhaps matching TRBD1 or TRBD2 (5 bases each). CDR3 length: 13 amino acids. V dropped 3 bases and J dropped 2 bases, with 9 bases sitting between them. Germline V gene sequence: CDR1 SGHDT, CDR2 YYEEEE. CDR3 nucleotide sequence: TGTGCCAGCAGCTCTCCGGGACCCTACGAGCAGTACTTC. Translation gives CASSSPGPYEQYF.

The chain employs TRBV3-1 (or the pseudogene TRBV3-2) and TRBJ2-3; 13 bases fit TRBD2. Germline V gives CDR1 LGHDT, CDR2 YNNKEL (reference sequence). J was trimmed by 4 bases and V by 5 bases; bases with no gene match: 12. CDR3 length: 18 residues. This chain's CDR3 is CASSFRTSGRSRPDTQYF. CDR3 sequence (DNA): TGTGCCAGCAGCTTCCGGACTAGCGGGAGATCGAGACCAGATACGCAGTATTTT.

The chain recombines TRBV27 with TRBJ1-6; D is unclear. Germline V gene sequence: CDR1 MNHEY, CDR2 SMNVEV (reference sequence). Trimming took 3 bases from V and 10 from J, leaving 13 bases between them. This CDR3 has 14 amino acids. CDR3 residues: CASSLVSRGSPLHF. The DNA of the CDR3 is TGTGCCAGCAGTTTGGTGTCGCGCGGCTCACCCCTCCACTTT.

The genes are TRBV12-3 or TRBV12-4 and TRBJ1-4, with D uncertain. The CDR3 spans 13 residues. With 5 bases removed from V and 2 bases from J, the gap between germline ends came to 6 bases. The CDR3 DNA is TGTGCCAGCAGTAGGCGGACTAATGAAAAACTGTTTTTT. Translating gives CASSRRTNEKLFF.

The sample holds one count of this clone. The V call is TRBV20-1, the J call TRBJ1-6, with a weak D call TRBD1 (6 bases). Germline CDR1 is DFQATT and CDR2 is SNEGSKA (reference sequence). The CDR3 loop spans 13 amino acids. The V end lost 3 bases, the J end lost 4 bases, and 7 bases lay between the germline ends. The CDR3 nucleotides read TGCAGTGCTAGTGGACAGTATAATTCACCCCTCCACTTT. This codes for CSASGQYNSPLHF.

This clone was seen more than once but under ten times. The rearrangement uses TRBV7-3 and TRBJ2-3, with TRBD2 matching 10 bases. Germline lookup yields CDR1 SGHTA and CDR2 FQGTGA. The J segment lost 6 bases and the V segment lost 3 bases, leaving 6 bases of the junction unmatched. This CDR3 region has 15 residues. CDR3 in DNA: TGTGCCAGCAGCTTGGCCGGGACTAGCGTTGATACGCAGTATTTT. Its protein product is CASSLAGTSVDTQYF.

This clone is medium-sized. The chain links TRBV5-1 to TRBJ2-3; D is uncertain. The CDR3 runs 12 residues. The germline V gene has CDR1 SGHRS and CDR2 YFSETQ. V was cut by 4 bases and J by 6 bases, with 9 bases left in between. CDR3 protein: CASSRVGDTQYF. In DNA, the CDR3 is TGCGCCAGCAGCCGGGTGGGTGATACGCAGTATTTT.

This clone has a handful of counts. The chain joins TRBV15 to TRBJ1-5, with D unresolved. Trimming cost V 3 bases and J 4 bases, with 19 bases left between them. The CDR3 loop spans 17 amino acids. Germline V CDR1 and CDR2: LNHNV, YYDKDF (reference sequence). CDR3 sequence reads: CATSSSFGEVENQPQHF. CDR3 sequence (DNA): TGTGCCACCAGCAGTTCATTCGGGGAGGTTGAGAATCAGCCCCAGCATTTT.

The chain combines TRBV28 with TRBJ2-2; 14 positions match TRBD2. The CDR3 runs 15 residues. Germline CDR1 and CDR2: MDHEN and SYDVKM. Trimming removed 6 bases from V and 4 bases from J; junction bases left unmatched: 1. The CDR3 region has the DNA TGTGCCAGCAGGGGGACTAGCGGGAGCACCGGGGAGCTGTTTTTT. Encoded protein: CASRGTSGSTGELFF.

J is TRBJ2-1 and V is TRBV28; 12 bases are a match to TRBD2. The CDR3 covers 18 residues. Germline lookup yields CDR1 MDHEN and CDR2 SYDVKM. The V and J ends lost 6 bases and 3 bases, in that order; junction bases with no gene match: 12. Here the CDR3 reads CASRSTELLAGGYNEQFF. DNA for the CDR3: TGTGCCAGCAGGTCCACCGAGTTACTAGCGGGAGGCTACAATGAGCAGTTCTTC. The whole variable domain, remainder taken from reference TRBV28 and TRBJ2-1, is DVKVTQSSRYLVKRTGEKVFLECVQDMDHENMFWYRQDPGLGLRLIYFSYDVKMKEKGDIPEGYSVSREKKERFSLILESASTNQTSMYLCASRSTELLAGGYNEQFFGPGTRLTVL.

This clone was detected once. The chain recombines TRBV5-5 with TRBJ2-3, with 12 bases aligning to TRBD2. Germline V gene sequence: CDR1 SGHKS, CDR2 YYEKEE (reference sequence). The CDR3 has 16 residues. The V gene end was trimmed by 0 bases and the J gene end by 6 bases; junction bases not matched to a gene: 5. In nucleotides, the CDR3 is TGTGCCAGCAGCTTGGGGCTAGCGGGGGGGCCGGATACGCAGTATTTT. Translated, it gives CASSLGLAGGPDTQYF. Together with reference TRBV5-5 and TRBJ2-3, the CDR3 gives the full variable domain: DAGVTQSPTHLIKTRGQQVTLRCSPISGHKSVSWYQQVLGQGPQFIFQYYEKEERGRGNFPDRFSARQFPNYSSELNVNALLLGDSALYLCASSLGLAGGPDTQYFGPGTRLTVL.

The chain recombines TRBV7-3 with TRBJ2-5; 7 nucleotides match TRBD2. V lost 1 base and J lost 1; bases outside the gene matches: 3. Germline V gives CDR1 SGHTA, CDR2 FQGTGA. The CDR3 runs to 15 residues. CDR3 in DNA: TGTGCCAGCAGCTTAATAGCGGGCCCCCAAGAGACCCAGTACTTC. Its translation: CASSLIAGPQETQYF.

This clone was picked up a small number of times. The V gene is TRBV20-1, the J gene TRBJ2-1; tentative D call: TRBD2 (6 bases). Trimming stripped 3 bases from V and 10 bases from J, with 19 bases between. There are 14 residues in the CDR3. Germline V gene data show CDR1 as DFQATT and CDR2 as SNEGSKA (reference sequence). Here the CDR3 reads CSASPRGAVREQFF. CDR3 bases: TGCAGTGCTAGTCCGCGGGGCGCAGTGCGGGAGCAGTTCTTC.

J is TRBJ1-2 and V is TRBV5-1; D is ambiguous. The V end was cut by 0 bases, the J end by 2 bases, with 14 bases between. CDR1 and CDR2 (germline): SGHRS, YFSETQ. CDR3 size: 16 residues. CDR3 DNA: TGCGCCAGCAGCTTGGATGCGCACCGGAGGAACTATGGCTACACCTTC. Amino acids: CASSLDAHRRNYGYTF. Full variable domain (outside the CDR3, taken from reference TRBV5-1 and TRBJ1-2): KAGVTQTPRYLIKTRGQQVTLSCSPISGHRSVSWYQQTPGQGLQFLFEYFSETQRNKGNFPGRFSGRQFSNSRSEMNVSTLELGDSALYLCASSLDAHRRNYGYTFGSGTRLTVV.

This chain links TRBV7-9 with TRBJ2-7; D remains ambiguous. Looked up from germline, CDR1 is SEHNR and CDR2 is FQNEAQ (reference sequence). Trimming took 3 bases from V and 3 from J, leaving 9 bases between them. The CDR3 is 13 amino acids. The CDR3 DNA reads TGTGCCAGCAGCTTTACGACGGGCTACGAGCAGTACTTC. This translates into CASSFTTGYEQYF.

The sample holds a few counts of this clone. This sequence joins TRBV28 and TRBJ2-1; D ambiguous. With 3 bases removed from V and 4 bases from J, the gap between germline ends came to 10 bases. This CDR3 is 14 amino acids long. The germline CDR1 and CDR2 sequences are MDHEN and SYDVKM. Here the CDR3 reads CASSFVALYNEQFF. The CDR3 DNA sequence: TGTGCCAGCAGTTTCGTGGCCCTTTACAATGAGCAGTTCTTC.

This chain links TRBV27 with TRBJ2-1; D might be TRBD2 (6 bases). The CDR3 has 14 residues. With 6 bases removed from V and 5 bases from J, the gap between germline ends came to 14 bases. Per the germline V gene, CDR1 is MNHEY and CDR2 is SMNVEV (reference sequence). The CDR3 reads CASSDRESHNEQFF. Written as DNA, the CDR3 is TGTGCCAGCAGCGATCGGGAGTCCCACAATGAGCAGTTCTTC.

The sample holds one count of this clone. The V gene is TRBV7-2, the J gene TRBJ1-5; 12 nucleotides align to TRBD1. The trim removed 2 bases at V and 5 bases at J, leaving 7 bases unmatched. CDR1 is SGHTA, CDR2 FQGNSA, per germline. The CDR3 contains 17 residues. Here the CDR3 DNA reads TGTGCCAGCAGCTTAAGTTCAGGGACAGGGGGCTATCAGCCCCAGCATTTT. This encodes CASSLSSGTGGYQPQHF.

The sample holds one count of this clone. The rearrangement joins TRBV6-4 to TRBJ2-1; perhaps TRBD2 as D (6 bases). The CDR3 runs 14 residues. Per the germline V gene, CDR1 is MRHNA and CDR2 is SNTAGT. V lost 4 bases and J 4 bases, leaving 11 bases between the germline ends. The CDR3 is CASSVRAGYNEQFF. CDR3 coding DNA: TGTGCCAGCAGTGTTAGGGCGGGGTACAATGAGCAGTTCTTC.

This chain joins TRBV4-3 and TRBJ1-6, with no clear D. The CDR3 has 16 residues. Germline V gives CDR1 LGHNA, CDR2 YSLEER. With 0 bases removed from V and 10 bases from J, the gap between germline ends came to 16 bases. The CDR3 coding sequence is TGCGCCAGCAGCCAAGATCGTCGGGCAGGACGATCACCCCTCCACTTT. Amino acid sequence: CASSQDRRAGRSPLHF.

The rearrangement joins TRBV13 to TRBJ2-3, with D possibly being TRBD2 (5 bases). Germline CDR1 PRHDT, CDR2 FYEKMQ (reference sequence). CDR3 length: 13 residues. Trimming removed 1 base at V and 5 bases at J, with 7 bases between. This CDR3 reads CASSLVGGDTQYF. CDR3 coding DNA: TGTGCCAGCAGCTTAGTCGGAGGAGATACGCAGTATTTT. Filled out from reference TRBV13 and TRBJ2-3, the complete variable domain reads AAGVIQSPRHLIKEKRETATLKCYPIPRHDTVYWYQQGPGQDPQFLISFYEKMQSDKGSIPDRFSAQQFSDYHSELNMSSLELGDSALYFCASSLVGGDTQYFGPGTRLTVL.

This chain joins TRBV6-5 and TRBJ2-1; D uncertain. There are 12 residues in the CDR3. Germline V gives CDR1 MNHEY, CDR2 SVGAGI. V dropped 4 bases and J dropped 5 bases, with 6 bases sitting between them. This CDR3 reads CASSSTNNEQFF. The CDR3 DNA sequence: TGTGCCAGCAGTTCTACTAACAATGAGCAGTTCTTC.

CDR3 residues: CAWSPAGVLYEQYF. As DNA, the CDR3 is TGTGCCTGGAGTCCAGCGGGGGTGCTCTACGAGCAGTACTTC. The V gene is TRBV30, the J gene TRBJ2-7; TRBD2 agrees at 8 bases. Germline lookup yields CDR1 GTSNPN and CDR2 SVGIG (reference sequence). The CDR3 runs 14 residues. J gave up 3 bases and V 2 bases, and 6 bases lay outside the gene matches.

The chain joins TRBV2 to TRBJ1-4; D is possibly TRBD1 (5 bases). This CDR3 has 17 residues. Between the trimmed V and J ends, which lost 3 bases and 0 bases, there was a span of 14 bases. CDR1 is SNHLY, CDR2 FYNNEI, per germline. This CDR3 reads CASSDTGQIATNEKLFF. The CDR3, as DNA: TGTGCCAGCAGTGATACAGGCCAGATTGCAACTAATGAAAAACTGTTTTTT. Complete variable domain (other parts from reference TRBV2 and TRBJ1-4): EPEVTQTPSHQVTQMGQEVILRCVPISNHLYFYWYRQILGQKVEFLVSFYNNEISEKSEIFDDQFSVERPDGSNFTLKIRSTKLEDSAMYFCASSDTGQIATNEKLFFGSGTQLSVL.

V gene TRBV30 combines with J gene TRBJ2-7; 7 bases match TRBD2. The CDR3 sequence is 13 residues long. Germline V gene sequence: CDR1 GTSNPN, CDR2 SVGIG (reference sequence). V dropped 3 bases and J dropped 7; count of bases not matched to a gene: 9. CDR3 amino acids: CAWSSGGSREQYF. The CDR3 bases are TGTGCCTGGAGCTCCGGGGGGTCTCGAGAGCAGTACTTC.